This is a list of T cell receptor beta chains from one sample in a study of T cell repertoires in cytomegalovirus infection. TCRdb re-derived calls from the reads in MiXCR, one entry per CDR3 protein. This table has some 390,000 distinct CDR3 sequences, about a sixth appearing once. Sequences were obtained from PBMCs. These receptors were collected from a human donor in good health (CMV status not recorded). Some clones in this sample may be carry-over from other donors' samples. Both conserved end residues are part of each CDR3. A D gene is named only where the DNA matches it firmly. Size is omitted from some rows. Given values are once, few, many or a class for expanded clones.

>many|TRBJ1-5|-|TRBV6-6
CASRPVGGNQPQHF
TGTGCCAGCAGACCGGTGGGGGGCAATCAGCCCCAGCATTTT
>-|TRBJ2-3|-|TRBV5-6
CASSLGLAPSLGSDF
TGTGCCAGCAGCTTGGGTCTAGCGCCCTCCTTGGGTTCGGATTTT
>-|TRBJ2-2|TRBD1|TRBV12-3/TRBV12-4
CASLTGAWAGELFF
TGTGCCAGCTTAACAGGGGCTTGGGCCGGGGAGCTGTTTTTT
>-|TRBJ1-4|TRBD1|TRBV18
CASSPGTVKLFF
TGTGCCAGCTCACCAGGGACAGTCAAACTGTTTTTT
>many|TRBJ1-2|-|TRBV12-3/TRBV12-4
CATAGTENGYTF
TGTGCCACCGCGGGCACAGAGAATGGCTACACCTTC
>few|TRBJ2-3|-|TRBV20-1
CSAPSASGTDTQYF
TGCAGTGCTCCCTCCGCTAGCGGCACAGATACGCAGTATTTT
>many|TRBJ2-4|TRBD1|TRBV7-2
CASSSPGQGAKNIQYF
TGTGCCAGCAGTTCTCCGGGACAGGGGGCCAAAAACATTCAGTACTTC
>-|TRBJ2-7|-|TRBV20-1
CSASRASNEQYF
TGCAGTGCCTCCAGGGCAAGCAACGAGCAGTACTTC
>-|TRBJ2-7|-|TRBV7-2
CASTFRRAYEQYF
TGTGCCAGCACATTCCGGCGGGCCTACGAGCAGTACTTC
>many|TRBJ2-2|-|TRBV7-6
CASGAARNTGELFF
TGTGCCAGCGGAGCCGCGCGGAACACCGGGGAGCTGTTTTTT
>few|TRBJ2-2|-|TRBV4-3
CASSQGSGELFF
TGCGCCAGCAGCCAAGGTTCCGGGGAGCTGTTTTTT
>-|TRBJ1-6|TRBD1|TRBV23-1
CASSQAQGGLTSPLHF
TGCGCCAGCAGTCAAGCCCAAGGGGGCCTTACTTCACCCCTCCACTTT
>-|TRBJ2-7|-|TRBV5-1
CASSLQEWTEPSYEQYF
TGCGCCAGCAGCTTACAAGAATGGACGGAGCCTTCCTACGAGCAGTACTTC
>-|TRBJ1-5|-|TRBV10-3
CAISDDRTRQPQHF
TGTGCCATCAGTGATGACAGAACTCGTCAGCCCCAGCATTTT
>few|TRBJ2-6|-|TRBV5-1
CASSLGPASGANVLTF
TGCGCCAGCAGCTTGGGACCGGCATCTGGGGCCAACGTCCTGACTTTC
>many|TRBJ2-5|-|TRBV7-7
CASSSQPGQQETQYF
TGTGCCAGCAGCTCCCAGCCAGGACAGCAAGAGACCCAGTACTTC
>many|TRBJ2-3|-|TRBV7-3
CASSLGLGADTQYF
TGTGCCAGCAGCTTAGGGCTAGGGGCAGATACGCAGTATTTT
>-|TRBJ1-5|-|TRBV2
CASRGGEGQPQHF
TGTGCCAGCAGGGGAGGGGAAGGGCAGCCCCAGCATTTT
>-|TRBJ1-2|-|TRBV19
CASKSGRHGYTF
TGTGCCAGTAAATCAGGGCGCCATGGCTACACCTTC
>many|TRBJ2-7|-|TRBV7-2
CASSLDRQNYEQYF
TGTGCCAGCAGCTTAGATCGTCAGAACTACGAGCAGTACTTC
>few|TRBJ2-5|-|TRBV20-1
CSASTMSAQLETQYF
TGCAGTGCTAGCACTATGTCGGCCCAGTTAGAGACCCAGTACTTC
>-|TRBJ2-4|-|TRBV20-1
CACQDTKNIQYF
TGCGCCTGCCAGGACACTAAAAACATTCAGTACTTC
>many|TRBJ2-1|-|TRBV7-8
CASSLAGPSYNEQFF
TGTGCCAGCAGCTTAGCGGGCCCCTCCTACAATGAGCAGTTCTTC
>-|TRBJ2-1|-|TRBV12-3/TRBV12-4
CATRQTPYNEQFF
TGTGCCACTCGACAGACCCCCTACAATGAGCAGTTCTTC
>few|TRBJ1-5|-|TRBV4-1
CASSQTSVGNQPQHF
TGCGCCAGCAGCCAGACCTCAGTGGGCAATCAGCCCCAGCATTTT
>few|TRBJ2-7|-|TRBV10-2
CASRASPSYEQYF
TGCGCCAGCAGAGCCAGCCCCTCCTACGAGCAGTACTTC
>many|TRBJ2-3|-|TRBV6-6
CASSYSGGGYTDTQYF
TGTGCCAGCAGTTACTCCGGAGGGGGCTACACAGATACGCAGTATTTT
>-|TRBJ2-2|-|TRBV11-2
CASSLALPRTGELFF
TGTGCCAGCAGCTTAGCCCTTCCTAGGACCGGGGAGCTGTTTTTT
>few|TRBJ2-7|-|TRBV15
CATSRADTSYEQYF
TGTGCCACCAGCAGAGCCGACACCTCCTACGAGCAGTACTTC
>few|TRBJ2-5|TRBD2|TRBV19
CATLGRGAQETQYF
TGTGCCACCCTTGGGCGGGGGGCGCAAGAGACCCAGTACTTC
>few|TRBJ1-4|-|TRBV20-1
CSARVTTNEKLFF
TGCAGTGCTAGAGTCACAACTAATGAAAAACTGTTTTTT
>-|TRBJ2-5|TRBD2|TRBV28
CASTLAGGAKTQYF
TGTGCCAGCACGCTAGCGGGGGGGGCGAAGACCCAGTACTTC
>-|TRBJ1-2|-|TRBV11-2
CASSYTGLGGYTF
TGTGCCAGCAGCTATACAGGGCTGGGTGGCTACACCTTC
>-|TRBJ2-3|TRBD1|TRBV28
CASSAGQAPTDTQYF
TGTGCCAGCAGCGCCGGACAGGCCCCCACAGATACGCAGTATTTT
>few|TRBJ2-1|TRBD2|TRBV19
CASSPGLAALNEQFF
TGTGCCAGTAGTCCGGGACTAGCGGCTCTCAATGAGCAGTTCTTC
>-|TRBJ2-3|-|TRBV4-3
CASSQEWGVRDTQYF
TGCGCCAGCAGCCAAGAGTGGGGGGTAAGAGATACGCAGTATTTT
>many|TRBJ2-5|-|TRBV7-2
CASSADLGRETQYF
TGTGCCAGCAGCGCGGACCTGGGGAGGGAGACCCAGTACTTC
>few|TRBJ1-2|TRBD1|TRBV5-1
CASSLETGDYGYTF
TGCGCCAGCAGCTTGGAGACAGGGGACTATGGCTACACCTTC
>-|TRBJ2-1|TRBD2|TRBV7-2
CASSLEFGGAMDEQFF
TGTGCCAGCAGCTTAGAATTCGGGGGGGCCATGGATGAGCAGTTCTTC
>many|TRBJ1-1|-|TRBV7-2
CASSLLGTLAFF
TGTGCCAGCAGCTTACTCGGGACACTAGCTTTCTTT
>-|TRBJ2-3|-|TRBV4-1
CASSQVTRKSTDTQYF
TGCGCCAGCAGCCAAGTTACGAGGAAAAGCACAGATACGCAGTATTTT